This T cell receptor (beta chain) came from a study of blood T cells in healthy people across ages. Using a J-beta primer mix together with a sample-barcoded 5' primer, a second PCR was run for roughly 7 to 12 cycles. MiXCR was run by TCRdb on the 5' RACE reads, yielding one entry per CDR3 protein. The table includes some 1.5 million distinct CDR3 sequences, 28% detected once. This clonotype was picked up a small number of times. Its antigen is undetermined. Looked up from germline, CDR1 is DFQATT and CDR2 is SNEGSKA (reference sequence). CDR3 length equals 12 residues. V was trimmed by 6 bases and J by 5 bases, leaving 11 bases between them. Overall study results and limits: Those diversity estimates obtained from one million T cells were thought to be underestimates. Whereas aged donors had fewer naive CD4+ cells, long-lived donors had more of them and higher diversity.

They isolated at least 7 million PBMCs from each sample. Sequenced sample: blood. The sequence came from a young woman in good health. The chain uses TRBV20-1 and TRBJ2-1; D uncertain. CDR3 DNA: TGCAGTGCCCGGGCCGAGCACAATGAGCAGTTCTTC. It translates to CSARAEHNEQFF.